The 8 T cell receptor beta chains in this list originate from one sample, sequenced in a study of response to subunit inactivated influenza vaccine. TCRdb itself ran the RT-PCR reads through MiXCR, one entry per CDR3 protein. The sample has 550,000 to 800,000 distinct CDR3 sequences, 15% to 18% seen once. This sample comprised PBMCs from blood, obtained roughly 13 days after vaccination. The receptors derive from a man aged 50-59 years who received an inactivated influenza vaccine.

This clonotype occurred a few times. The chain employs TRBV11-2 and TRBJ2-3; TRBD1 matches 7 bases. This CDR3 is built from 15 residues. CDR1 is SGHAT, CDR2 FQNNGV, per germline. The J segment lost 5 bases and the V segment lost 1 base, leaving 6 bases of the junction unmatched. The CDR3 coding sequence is TGTGCCAGCAGCTTAGCTTGGCAGGGGGTAGATACGCAGTATTTT. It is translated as CASSLAWQGVDTQYF.

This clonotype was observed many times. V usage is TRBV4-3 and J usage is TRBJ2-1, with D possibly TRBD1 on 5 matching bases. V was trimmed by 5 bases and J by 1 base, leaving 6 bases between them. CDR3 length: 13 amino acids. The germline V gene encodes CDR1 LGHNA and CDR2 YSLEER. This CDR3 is CASSTGSYNEQFF. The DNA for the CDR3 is TGCGCCAGCAGCACAGGTTCCTACAATGAGCAGTTCTTC.

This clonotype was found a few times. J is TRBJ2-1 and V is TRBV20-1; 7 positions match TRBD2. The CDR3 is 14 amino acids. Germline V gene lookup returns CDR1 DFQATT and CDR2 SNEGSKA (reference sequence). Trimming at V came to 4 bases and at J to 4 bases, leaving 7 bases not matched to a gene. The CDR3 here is CSAIRGSFYNEQFF. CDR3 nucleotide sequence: TGCAGTGCTATTCGCGGGAGTTTTTACAATGAGCAGTTCTTC.

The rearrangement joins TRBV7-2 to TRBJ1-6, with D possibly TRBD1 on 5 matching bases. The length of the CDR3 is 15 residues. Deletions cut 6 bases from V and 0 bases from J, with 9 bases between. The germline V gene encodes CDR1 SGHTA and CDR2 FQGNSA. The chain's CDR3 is CASRGGGSYNSPLHF. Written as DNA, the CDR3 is TGTGCCAGCAGGGGGGGTGGCTCCTATAATTCACCCCTCCACTTT.

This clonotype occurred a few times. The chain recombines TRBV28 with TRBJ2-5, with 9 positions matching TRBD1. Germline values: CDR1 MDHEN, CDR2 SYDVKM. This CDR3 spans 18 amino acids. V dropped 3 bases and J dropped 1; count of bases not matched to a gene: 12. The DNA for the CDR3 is TGTGCCAGCAGTTTGGGACAGGGACCCACGGGGCCCCAAGAGACCCAGTACTTC. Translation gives CASSLGQGPTGPQETQYF.

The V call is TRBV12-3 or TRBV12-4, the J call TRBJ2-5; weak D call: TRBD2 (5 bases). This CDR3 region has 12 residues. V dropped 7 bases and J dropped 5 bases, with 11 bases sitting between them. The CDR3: CASTTRGETQYF. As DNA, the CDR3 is TGTGCCAGCACAACCCGCGGGGAGACCCAGTACTTC.

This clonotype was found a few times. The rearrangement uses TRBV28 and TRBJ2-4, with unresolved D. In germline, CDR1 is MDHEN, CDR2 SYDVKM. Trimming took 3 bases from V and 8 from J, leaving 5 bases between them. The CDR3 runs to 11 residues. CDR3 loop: CASSFGYIQYF. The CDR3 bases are TGTGCCAGCAGTTTTGGGTACATTCAGTACTTC.

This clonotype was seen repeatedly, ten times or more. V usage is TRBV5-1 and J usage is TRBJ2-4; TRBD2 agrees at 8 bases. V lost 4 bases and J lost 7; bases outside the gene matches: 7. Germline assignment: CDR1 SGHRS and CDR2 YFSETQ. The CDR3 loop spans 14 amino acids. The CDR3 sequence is CASSPIAGTNIQYF. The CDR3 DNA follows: TGCGCCAGCAGCCCTATAGCGGGGACGAACATTCAGTACTTC.